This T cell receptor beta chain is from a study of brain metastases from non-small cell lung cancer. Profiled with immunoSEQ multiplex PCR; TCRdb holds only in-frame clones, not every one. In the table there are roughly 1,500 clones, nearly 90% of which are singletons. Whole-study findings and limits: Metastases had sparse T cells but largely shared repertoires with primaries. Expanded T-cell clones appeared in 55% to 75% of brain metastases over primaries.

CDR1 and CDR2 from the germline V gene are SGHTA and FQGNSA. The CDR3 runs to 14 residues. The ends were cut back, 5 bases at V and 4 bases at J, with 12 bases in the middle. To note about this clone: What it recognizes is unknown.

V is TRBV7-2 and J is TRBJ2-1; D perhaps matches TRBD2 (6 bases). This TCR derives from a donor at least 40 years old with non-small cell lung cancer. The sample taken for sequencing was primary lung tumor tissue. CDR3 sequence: CASSALAWYNEQFF. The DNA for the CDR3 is TGTGCCAGCAGCGCTCTAGCGTGGTACAATGAGCAGTTCTTC.